This T cell receptor beta chain was documented in a study of cytomegalovirus exposure and HLA in healthy donors. Study-wide background: Among approximately 390 genotyped donors, about 83% fell in the Caucasian-associated ancestry cluster. Broader study findings: In vitro, a few CMV-associated chains proved specific for CMV antigens. In a later analysis, HLA-associated TCR beta chains were more clonally expanded than equally common others. Certain sequence variants were highly shared and formed a cluster, and this cluster was likely a sequencing artifact.

The CDR3 has 12 residues. From germline, CDR1 is MGHDK and CDR2 SYGVNS. Trimming pared 3 bases from V and 4 bases from J, leaving 7 bases between. About this clone: The antigen is undetermined.

In the PCR, 60 Vbeta and 13 Jbeta primers were used. Generated by immunoSEQ multiplex PCR, the TCRdb table keeps only in-frame clones and is missing some. The specimen's table records some 48,000 clones. The J gene is TRBJ2-7, the V gene TRBV25-1; D is ambiguous. The source is a woman aged 40 to 55 in good health and CMV-seronegative. Sequenced input: PBMCs. The CDR3 protein is CASSDRSYEQYF. CDR3 bases: TGTGCCAGCAGTGATAGATCTTACGAGCAGTACTTC.